This record concerns one T cell receptor (beta chain) sequence. Profiled with immunoSEQ multiplex PCR; TCRdb holds only in-frame clones, not every one. The sample carries about 380,000 clones, approximately 95% recorded once. This sample was included in a study of shared T cell receptors in the human thymus. Germline-derived CDR1 and CDR2 are MNHNS and SASEGT. The CDR3 loop spans 13 amino acids. Trimming cost V 7 bases and J 8 bases, with 15 bases left between them. The sequenced sample consisted of thymocytes. The V call is TRBV6-1, the J call TRBJ1-3; tentatively, D is TRBD1 (6 bases). The clonotype originates from a human donor. The DNA for the CDR3 is TGTGCCAGCACTATACAGGGTATGCACACCATATATTTT. This sequence encodes CASTIQGMHTIYF.